These 26 T cell receptor beta chains originate from one sample sequenced in a study of blood T cell repertoires in COVID-19. Generated by immunoSEQ multiplex PCR, the TCRdb table keeps only in-frame clones and is missing some. In the table there are 40,000 to 50,000 clones, 65% to 90% of which are singletons. The sample taken for sequencing was peripheral blood. All receptors derive from a woman of 80 years or more with acute or convalescent COVID-19.

The gene calls are TRBV3-1 (or the pseudogene TRBV3-2) and TRBJ1-1; 8 bases fit TRBD1. The germline V gene has CDR1 LGHDT and CDR2 YNNKEL (reference sequence). This CDR3 spans 17 amino acids. Trimming removed 1 base from V and 2 bases from J; junction bases left unmatched: 9. The CDR3, as DNA: TGTGCCAGCAGCCAAGGGTATCGGACAGGGAGCAACACTGAAGCTTTCTTT. The encoded protein is CASSQGYRTGSNTEAFF.

The chain has TRBV10-2 and TRBJ1-2, with D perhaps TRBD1 (6 bases). The CDR3 length is 11 residues. V gave up 11 bases and J gave up 5 bases, with 12 bases separating them. Germline loops: CDR1 WSHSY, CDR2 SAAADI. In DNA form, the CDR3 reads TGCGCCGAGGGGGTGGGATATGGCTACACCTTC. It translates to CAEGVGYGYTF.

CDR3 sequence (DNA): TGTGCCAGTAGTATCAACAGACGATTTGGGGGCTACACCTTC. This codes for CASSINRRFGGYTF. This chain uses TRBV19 with TRBJ1-2; D is ambiguous. Trimming pared 3 bases from V and 8 bases from J, leaving 16 bases between. The germline CDR1 and CDR2 sequences are LNHDA and SQIVND (reference sequence). The CDR3 runs to 14 residues.

The chain uses TRBV14 and TRBJ2-7; 7 bases align to TRBD1. The CDR3 spans 14 residues. V shed 0 bases and J 4 bases; nucleotides not matched to a gene: 3. The germline V gene encodes CDR1 SGHDN and CDR2 FVKESK. The DNA for the CDR3 is TGTGCCAGCAGCCAAGAGTCCAGGGGGTACGAGCAGTACTTC. It encodes CASSQESRGYEQYF.

The gene calls are TRBV30 and TRBJ1-1; D may be TRBD1 (5 bases). The CDR3 totals 15 residues. CDR1 and CDR2 from the germline V gene are GTSNPN and SVGIG (reference sequence). V dropped 2 bases and J dropped 0 bases, with 13 bases sitting between them. The CDR3 DNA reads TGTGCCTGGAGTCTTCCCGTGACAGTGAACACTGAAGCTTTCTTT. Its protein product is CAWSLPVTVNTEAFF. The variable domain in full, with the rest retrieved from reference TRBV30 and TRBJ1-1, is SQTIHQWPATLVQPVGSPLSLECTVEGTSNPNLYWYRQAAGRGLQLLFYSVGIGQISSEVPQNLSASRPQDRQFILSSKKLLLSDSGFYLCAWSLPVTVNTEAFFGQGTRLTVV.

This clone was counted a single time. The chain employs TRBV25-1 and TRBJ1-2; D is unclear. V was trimmed by 2 bases and J by 4 bases, leaving 14 bases between them. Germline CDR1 is MGHDK and CDR2 is SYGVNS. The length of the CDR3 is 15 residues. In DNA form, the CDR3 reads TGTGCCAGCAGTGAAACGGGTATTAGAGGCTATGGCTACACCTTC. This translates into CASSETGIRGYGYTF.

The rearrangement joins TRBV7-7 to TRBJ2-5, with D hard to call. Germline assignment: CDR1 SSHAT and CDR2 FNYEAQ (reference sequence). CDR3 size: 13 residues. Trimming removed 4 bases from V and 2 bases from J, with 8 bases in between. The CDR3 loop is CASSSNIQETQYF. In DNA, the CDR3 is TGTGCCAGCAGCTCAAACATACAAGAGACCCAGTACTTC.

Turning to this clone: At one end the junction does not follow the germline gene, possibly because of a read error. V is TRBV7-7 and J is TRBJ2-3; the match to TRBD2 covers 7 bases. The CDR3 runs 15 residues. Germline CDR1 SSHAT, CDR2 FNYEAQ (reference sequence). The CDR3: CASSLRGESTDTQYF. The DNA of the CDR3 is TGTGCTAGCAGCTTACGGGGGGAAAGCACAGATACGCAGTATTTT.

V and J are TRBV3-1 (or the pseudogene TRBV3-2) and TRBJ2-1; D might be TRBD2 (5 bases). The V and J ends lost 4 bases and 8 bases respectively, with 15 bases between them. The CDR3 contains 14 residues. From germline, CDR1 is LGHDT and CDR2 YNNKEL (reference sequence). CDR3 region: CASSRVGGRDEQFF. The CDR3, as DNA: TGTGCCAGCAGCCGGGTCGGAGGTAGGGATGAGCAGTTCTTC.

For the CDR3, the DNA is TGTGCCTGCTTAGCGGTGTTGACGGAGACCCAGTACTTC. Protein product: CACLAVLTETQYF. This rearrangement joins TRBV30 to TRBJ2-5; possible D gene TRBD2, 6 bases. V was cut by 6 bases and J by 5 bases, with 16 bases left in between. From germline, CDR1 is GTSNPN and CDR2 SVGIG (reference sequence). This CDR3 contains 13 residues.

About this clone: An end of the junction differs from the germline gene, which may be a read error. This chain connects TRBV5-6 to TRBJ1-5; D is perhaps TRBD1 (5 bases). The CDR3 runs to 13 residues. Germline CDR1 reads SGHDT; CDR2 reads YYEEEE. CDR3 loop: CASSLAGRDPPYF. The DNA for the CDR3 is TGTGCCAGCAGCTTGGCCGGGAGGGACCCCCCTTATTTT.

The V and J genes are TRBV7-2 and TRBJ2-2, with D possibly matching TRBD1 (5 bases). Trimming left V 4 bases short and J 5 bases short, with 8 bases between. Per the germline V gene, CDR1 is SGHTA and CDR2 is FQGNSA. The CDR3 has 13 amino acids. CDR3 residues: CASSSQGTGELFF. CDR3 nucleotide sequence: TGTGCCAGCAGCTCCCAGGGTACCGGGGAGCTGTTTTTT.

This chain connects TRBV19 to TRBJ1-5; TRBD1 agrees at 7 bases. V shed 3 bases, J shed 0 bases, and the junction held 2 bases outside the gene matches. CDR3 length: 15 residues. Germline assignment: CDR1 LNHDA and CDR2 SQIVND (reference sequence). The CDR3 is CASSIWDSSNQPQHF. The CDR3 DNA reads as TGTGCCAGTAGTATCTGGGACAGTAGCAATCAGCCCCAGCATTTT.

This chain connects TRBV2 to TRBJ2-3; 8 bases align to TRBD2. CDR1 and CDR2 from the germline V gene are SNHLY and FYNNEI. The CDR3 extends over 16 amino acids. With 7 bases clipped from V and 2 bases from J, the junction kept 11 bases outside the gene matches. The CDR3 DNA is TGTGCCAGCACTCCAAATGGACTAGCTGCCACAGATACGCAGTATTTT. Protein product: CASTPNGLAATDTQYF.

The genes are TRBV6-5 and TRBJ1-1; D unresolved. V was shortened by 5 bases and J by 3 bases, with 16 bases between the two germline ends. In germline, CDR1 is MNHEY, CDR2 SVGAGI. CDR3 size: 15 residues. The DNA of the CDR3 is TGTGCCAGCAGTCCACGTAGGGAGAGGGACACTGAAGCTTTCTTT. Translated, it gives CASSPRRERDTEAFF.

The sample holds a few counts of this clone. This sequence joins TRBV27 and TRBJ2-1; TRBD2 matches 9 bases. V dropped 3 bases and J dropped 13; count of bases not matched to a gene: 10. The CDR3 has 14 residues. Germline V gene data show CDR1 as MNHEY and CDR2 as SMNVEV (reference sequence). CDR3 DNA: TGTGCCAGCAGTTTTGAACCGGGACTAGCTACCCAGTTCTTC. Protein: CASSFEPGLATQFF.

This chain uses TRBV6-4 with TRBJ1-5, with unresolved D. V lost 3 bases, J lost 6 bases, and 15 bases lay in between. This CDR3 has 15 residues. CDR1 and CDR2 (germline): MRHNA, SNTAGT. The CDR3 reads CASSEFDAEGQPQHF. The CDR3 nucleotides read TGTGCCAGCAGTGAATTTGACGCGGAGGGTCAGCCCCAGCATTTT.

The V and J genes are TRBV19 and TRBJ1-1; the D gene is possibly TRBD1 (5 bases). The CDR3 has 13 amino acids. Germline V gene sequence: CDR1 LNHDA, CDR2 SQIVND (reference sequence). V gave up 6 bases and J gave up 10 bases, with 18 bases separating them. The CDR3 here is CASRATGWLVAFF. DNA for the CDR3: TGTGCCAGTAGGGCCACAGGATGGTTGGTAGCTTTCTTT.

This sequence joins TRBV2 and TRBJ2-1; perhaps TRBD1 as D (7 bases). Germline CDR1 is SNHLY and CDR2 is FYNNEI. The CDR3 totals 14 residues. V was shortened by 4 bases and J by 7 bases, with 14 bases between the two germline ends. DNA for the CDR3: TGTGCCAGCAGTGGGCTCCCAGGGGGGAATGAGCAGTTCTTC. It specifies CASSGLPGGNEQFF.

The rearrangement joins TRBV20-1 to TRBJ2-1, with D unclear. V was pared by 3 bases and J by 7 bases, with 4 bases between. The CDR3 spans 10 residues. CDR1 is DFQATT, CDR2 SNEGSKA, per germline (reference sequence). In nucleotides, the CDR3 is TGCAGTGCTAGCCTTAATGAGCAGTTCTTC. Protein product: CSASLNEQFF.

V gene TRBV1 combines with J gene TRBJ2-1; no DNA check was done on the table's D call, TRBD2. TRBV1 is reported as a pseudogene. The CDR3 consists of 22 residues. CDR3 in DNA: TGCACCAGCAGCCCGAGGGTTCCGAGACTAGCGGGGGGCGGCTCCATCTACAATGAGCAGTTCTTC. Translated: CTSSPRVPRLAGGGSIYNEQFF.

The CDR3 protein is CASSSLGLGSGAYEQYF. The CDR3 DNA reads TGTGCCAGCAGCAGCTTAGGGCTCGGGAGTGGGGCCTACGAGCAGTACTTC. The chain couples TRBV7-6 to TRBJ2-7, with D maybe TRBD2 (6 bases). CDR3 size: 17 residues. The germline V and J ends were trimmed by 5 bases and 2 bases, with 22 bases remaining between them. Per germline, CDR1 SGHVS and CDR2 FNYEAQ. Variable domain in full (rest from reference TRBV7-6 and TRBJ2-7): GAGVSQSPRYKVTKRGQDVALRCDPISGHVSLYWYRQALGQGPEFLTYFNYEAQQDKSGLPNDRFSAERPEGSISTLTIQRTEQRDSAMYRCASSSLGLGSGAYEQYFGPGTRLTVT.

This rearrangement joins TRBV7-9 to TRBJ1-1; TRBD1 matches 10 bases. The V gene end was trimmed by 5 bases and the J gene end by 5 bases; junction bases not matched to a gene: 5. The length of the CDR3 is 14 residues. Germline V gives CDR1 SEHNR, CDR2 FQNEAQ (reference sequence). The CDR3 nucleotides read TGTGCCAGCAGCCGAGGGACAGGGGAAACTGAAGCTTTCTTT. Translated: CASSRGTGETEAFF.

This chain joins TRBV19 and TRBJ2-7, with 9 bases matching TRBD2. Unmatched junction bases numbered 10, after V lost 6 bases and J lost 7 bases. The CDR3 length is 14 residues. In germline, CDR1 is LNHDA, CDR2 SQIVND (reference sequence). The CDR3 sequence: CASSEGGGAQEQYF. The CDR3 coding sequence is TGTGCCAGTAGCGAGGGCGGGGGGGCGCAGGAGCAGTACTTC. Variable domain in full (rest from reference TRBV19 and TRBJ2-7): DGGITQSPKYLFRKEGQNVTLSCEQNLNHDAMYWYRQDPGQGLRLIYYSQIVNDFQKGDIAEGYSVSREKKESFPLTVTSAQKNPTAFYLCASSEGGGAQEQYFGPGTRLTVT.

The chain has TRBV7-6 and TRBJ2-3, with a weak D call TRBD2 (5 bases). Trimming pared 1 base from V and 0 bases from J, leaving 8 bases between. Germline assignment: CDR1 SGHVS and CDR2 FNYEAQ. The CDR3 is 15 residues long. CDR3 DNA sequence: TGTGCCAGCAGCTTAGTTGGCGGGAGCACAGATACGCAGTATTTT. It yields the protein CASSLVGGSTDTQYF. Together with reference TRBV7-6 and TRBJ2-3, the CDR3 gives the full variable domain: GAGVSQSPRYKVTKRGQDVALRCDPISGHVSLYWYRQALGQGPEFLTYFNYEAQQDKSGLPNDRFSAERPEGSISTLTIQRTEQRDSAMYRCASSLVGGSTDTQYFGPGTRLTVL.

This chain uses TRBV6-1 with TRBJ2-1, with D perhaps matching TRBD1 (5 bases). V was clipped by 4 bases and J by 6 bases, with 19 bases between them. The CDR3 covers 16 residues. Looked up from germline, CDR1 is MNHNS and CDR2 is SASEGT. In DNA form, the CDR3 reads TGTGCCAGCAGTGTGAGACAGTCCGGTACTTTCAATGAGCAGTTCTTC. It translates to CASSVRQSGTFNEQFF.